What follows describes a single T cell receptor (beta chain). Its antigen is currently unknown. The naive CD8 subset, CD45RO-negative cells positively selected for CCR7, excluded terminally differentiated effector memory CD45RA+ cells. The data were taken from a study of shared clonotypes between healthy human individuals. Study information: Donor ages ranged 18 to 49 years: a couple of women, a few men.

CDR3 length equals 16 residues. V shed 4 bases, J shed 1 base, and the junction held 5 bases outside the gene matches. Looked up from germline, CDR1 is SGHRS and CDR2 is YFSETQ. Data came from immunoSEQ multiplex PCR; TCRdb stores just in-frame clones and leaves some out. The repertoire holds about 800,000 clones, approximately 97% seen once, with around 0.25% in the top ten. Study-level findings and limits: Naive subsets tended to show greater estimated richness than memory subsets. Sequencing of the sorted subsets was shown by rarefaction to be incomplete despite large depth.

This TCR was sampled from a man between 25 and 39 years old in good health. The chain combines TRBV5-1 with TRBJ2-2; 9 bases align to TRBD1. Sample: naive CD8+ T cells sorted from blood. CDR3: CASSPDRGQNTGELFF. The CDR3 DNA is TGCGCCAGCAGCCCGGACAGGGGCCAGAACACCGGGGAGCTGTTTTTT.